What follows is one T cell receptor beta chain and its context. V trimming: 3 bases; J trimming: 4 bases; junction bases outside the gene matches: 9. The CDR3 length is 16 residues. CDR1 is KGHSH and CDR2 is LQKENI in the germline V gene. The data stem from a study of blood T cell repertoires in COVID-19. Original handling: Reference gene primers were amplified, and this amplification served to estimate nucleated cell counts. The table came from immunoSEQ multiplex PCR; TCRdb's copy has only in-frame clones and leaves some out. That table furnishes V, J and clone size, whereas the DNA furnished D and trimming. This sample carries about 87,000 clones, approximately 85% of them seen once, and the ten largest clones take 2.5% to 3.5%. During active infection, Seattle patients enrolled and were then monitored through disease.

The TCR was taken from a woman of 80 years or more with COVID-19, enrolled during active disease. The specimen sequenced was peripheral blood. The gene calls are TRBV18 and TRBJ1-1; 9 bases line up with TRBD1. The CDR3 region has the DNA TGTGCCAGCTCACCGTTACCGGGACAGGGTATCACTGAAGCTTTCTTT. This encodes CASSPLPGQGITEAFF.